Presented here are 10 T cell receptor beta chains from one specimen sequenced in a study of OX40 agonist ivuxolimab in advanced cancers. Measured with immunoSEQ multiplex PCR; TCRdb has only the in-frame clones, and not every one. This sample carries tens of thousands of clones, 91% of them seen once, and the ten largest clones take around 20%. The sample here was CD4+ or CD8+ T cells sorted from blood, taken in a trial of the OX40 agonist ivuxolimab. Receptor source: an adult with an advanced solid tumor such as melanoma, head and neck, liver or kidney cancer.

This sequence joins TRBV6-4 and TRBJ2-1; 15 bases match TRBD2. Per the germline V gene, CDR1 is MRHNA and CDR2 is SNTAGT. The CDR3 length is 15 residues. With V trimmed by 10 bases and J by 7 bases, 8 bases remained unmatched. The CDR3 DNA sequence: TGTGCCACCAAGGGACTAGCGGGGGGACGGAATGAGCAGTTCTTC. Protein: CATKGLAGGRNEQFF.

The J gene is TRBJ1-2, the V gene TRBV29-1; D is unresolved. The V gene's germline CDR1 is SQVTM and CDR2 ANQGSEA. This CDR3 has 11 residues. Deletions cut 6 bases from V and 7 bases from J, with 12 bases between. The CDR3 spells CSVREVSGYTF. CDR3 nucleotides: TGCAGCGTACGGGAGGTATCTGGCTACACCTTC.

CDR3 amino acids: CASRFGGEEYEAFF. CDR3 nucleotide sequence: TGTGCCAGCAGGTTCGGTGGGGAGGAGTATGAAGCTTTCTTT. The rearrangement uses TRBV5-4 and TRBJ1-1; D call uncertain. CDR3 length: 14 amino acids. Germline CDR1 is SGHNT and CDR2 is YYREEE (reference sequence). Trimming removed 5 bases from V and 7 bases from J, with 18 bases in between.

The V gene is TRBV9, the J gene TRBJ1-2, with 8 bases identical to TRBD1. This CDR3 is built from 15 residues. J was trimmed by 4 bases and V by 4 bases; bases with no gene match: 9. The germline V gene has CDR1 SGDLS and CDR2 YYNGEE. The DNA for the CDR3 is TGTGCCAGCAGCCCCTGGACAGGGACCTCCTATGGCTACACCTTC. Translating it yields CASSPWTGTSYGYTF.

The CDR3 DNA reads TGTGCCAGCAGTGAGAGGGCGGGACAGGGGAGAAACACCATATATTTT. Translating gives CASSERAGQGRNTIYF. The chain links TRBV6-1 to TRBJ1-3; 10 nucleotides line up with TRBD1. This CDR3 has 16 residues. J was trimmed by 5 bases and V by 3 bases; bases with no gene match: 7. Germline V lookup: CDR1 MNHNS, CDR2 SASEGT.

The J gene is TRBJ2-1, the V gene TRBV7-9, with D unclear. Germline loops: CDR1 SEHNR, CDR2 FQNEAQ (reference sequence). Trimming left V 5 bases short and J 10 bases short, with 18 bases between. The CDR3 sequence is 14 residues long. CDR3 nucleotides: TGTGCCAGCAGCAGGATGGGTAGCTTGGCCGAGCAGTTCTTC. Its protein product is CASSRMGSLAEQFF.

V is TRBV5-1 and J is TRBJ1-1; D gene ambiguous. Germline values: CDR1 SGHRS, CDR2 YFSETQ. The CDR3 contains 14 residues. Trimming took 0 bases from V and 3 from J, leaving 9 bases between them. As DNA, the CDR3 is TGCGCCAGCAGCTTGGGGGGTTCGGACACTGAAGCTTTCTTT. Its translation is CASSLGGSDTEAFF.

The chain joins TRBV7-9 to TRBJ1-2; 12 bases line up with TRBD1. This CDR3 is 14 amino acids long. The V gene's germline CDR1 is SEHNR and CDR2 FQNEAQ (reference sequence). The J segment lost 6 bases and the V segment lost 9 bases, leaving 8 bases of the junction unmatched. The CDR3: CASGGDRGLHGYTF. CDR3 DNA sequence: TGTGCCAGTGGTGGGGACAGGGGGCTTCATGGCTACACCTTC.

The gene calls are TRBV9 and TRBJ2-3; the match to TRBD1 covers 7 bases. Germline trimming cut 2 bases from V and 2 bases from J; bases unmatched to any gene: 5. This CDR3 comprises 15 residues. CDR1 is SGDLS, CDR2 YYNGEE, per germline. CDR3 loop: CASSVKGAYTDTQYF. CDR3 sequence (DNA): TGTGCCAGCAGCGTGAAGGGGGCCTACACAGATACGCAGTATTTT.

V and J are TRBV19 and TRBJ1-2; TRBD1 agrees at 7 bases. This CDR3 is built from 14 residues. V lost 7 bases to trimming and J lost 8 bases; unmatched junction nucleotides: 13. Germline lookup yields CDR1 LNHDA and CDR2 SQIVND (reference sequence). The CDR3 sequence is CASTPGQKLWGYTF. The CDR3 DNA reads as TGTGCCAGTACCCCGGGACAGAAACTATGGGGCTACACCTTC.